This entry features one TCR beta chain sequence. Its target is not known. The CDR3 loop spans 15 amino acids. The V gene lost 5 bases and the J gene lost 1 base, with 14 bases spanning the gap. Germline V CDR1 and CDR2: MDHEN, SYDVKM. The repertoire was sequenced with immunoSEQ multiplex PCR; TCRdb's copy has only in-frame clones and lacks some. The sample lists 100,000 to 150,000 clones; 88% were seen once. This entry belongs to a study of T cell responses to AZD1222 COVID-19 vaccine. Findings and limits, study-wide: Repertoires were collected only later (after the peak T cell response had occurred).

The V and J genes are TRBV28 and TRBJ1-1; D may be TRBD1 (5 bases). This receptor was identified in an adult in good health. This specimen was peripheral blood, taken on day 0 of MenACWY control vaccination. CDR3 sequence reads: CASSPLRGWNTEAFF. The CDR3 bases are TGTGCCAGCAGTCCCCTAAGGGGCTGGAACACTGAAGCTTTCTTT.